Listed here is a single TCR beta chain. A library made for alpha chains picked up this beta chain off target, so its size means little. V was shortened by 1 base and J by 2 bases, with 12 bases between the two germline ends. From germline, CDR1 is MGHRA and CDR2 YSYEKL. The CDR3 has 15 amino acids. In TCRdb, the RT-PCR reads were re-called with MiXCR into one record per CDR3 protein. The repertoire holds under 8,000 distinct CDR3 sequences, roughly 90% seen once, with approximately 8% in the top ten. Sequencing was done on a sample of memory CD4+ T cells from blood. The genes are TRBV4-1 and TRBJ2-7; possible D gene TRBD2, 5 bases. The clonotype originates from a female donor in good health, serving as a healthy control. CDR3 sequence (DNA): TGCGCCAGCAGCCAAGCTCCTAGCAGTCCCTACGAGCAGTACTTC. Its translation is CASSQAPSSPYEQYF.